A few counts support the clone carrying this TCR beta chain. Its antigen remains unidentified. This specimen belongs to a study of T cells in localized non-small cell lung cancer. The CDR3 has 12 residues. Germline V gives CDR1 MNHGY, CDR2 SAAAGT. The V gene lost 7 bases and the J gene lost 5 bases, with 11 bases spanning the gap. Broader study findings: Turning up in adjacent lung were a median around 60 of the top 100 tumor clones. Investigators sequenced only a single tumor region, leaving heterogeneity possible. The highest T cell clonality was in uninvolved adjacent lung, above tumor. Longer overall survival was seen with higher T cell density measured in blood.

Profiled with immunoSEQ multiplex PCR; TCRdb holds only in-frame clones, not every one. The sample lists several thousand clones; roughly 20% were seen once. Sequences were derived from lung tumor tissue, sampled before any cancer treatment. The chain joins TRBV6-8 to TRBJ1-1; D ambiguous. The origin of this receptor is a woman aged 35-70 years with stage III squamous cell lung carcinoma. In nucleotides, the CDR3 is TGTGCCAGCATCACCCGGGAGACTGAAGCTTTCTTT. Amino acid sequence: CASITRETEAFF.